The 5 T cell receptor beta chains below come from one sample, sequenced in a study of control samples from healthy donors and cancer patients. Generated by immunoSEQ multiplex PCR, the TCRdb table keeps only in-frame clones and is missing some. The sample contains 250,000 to 300,000 clones, approximately 80% of which appear only once. Specimen: PBMCs. These receptors originate from an older woman with lung cancer.

This clone was counted between two and nine times. J is TRBJ1-6 and V is TRBV7-6; D might be TRBD1 (5 bases). CDR1 is SGHVS and CDR2 is FNYEAQ in the germline V gene. Between the trimmed V and J ends, which lost 5 bases and 7 bases, there was a span of 15 bases. CDR3 length equals 15 residues. The CDR3 loop is CASSQAGTANSPLHF. The CDR3 bases are TGTGCCAGCAGCCAAGCCGGGACTGCCAATTCACCCCTCCACTTT.

The chain employs TRBV6-5 and TRBJ2-2; no clear D. This CDR3 region has 14 residues. Trimming removed 5 bases from V and 3 bases from J, with 10 bases in between. Germline values: CDR1 MNHEY, CDR2 SVGAGI. The CDR3 coding sequence is TGTGCCAGCAGTCTTGACGGGTACACCGGGGAGCTGTTTTTT. It translates to CASSLDGYTGELFF.

The rearrangement joins TRBV24-1 to TRBJ2-1, with 10 bases fitting TRBD1. There are 16 residues in the CDR3. The ends lost 0 bases at V and 8 bases at J; junction bases unmatched: 6. Germline CDR1 is KGHDR and CDR2 is SFDVKD. CDR3 in amino acids: CATSDLLGQGIHEQFF. CDR3 bases: TGTGCCACCAGTGATTTGCTGGGACAGGGGATTCATGAGCAGTTCTTC.

The chain links TRBV7-9 to TRBJ1-6, with D possibly matching TRBD1 (6 bases). The ends were cut back, 4 bases at V and 14 bases at J, with 15 bases in the middle. Germline lookup yields CDR1 SEHNR and CDR2 FQNEAQ (reference sequence). The CDR3 covers 13 residues. The CDR3, as DNA: TGTGCCAGCAGCTCACACGGGGGCGCCACCCTCCACTTT. It is translated as CASSSHGGATLHF. The full variable domain, completed using reference TRBV7-9 and TRBJ1-6, is DTGVSQNPRHKITKRGQNVTFRCDPISEHNRLYWYRQTLGQGPEFLTYFQNEAQLEKSRLLSDRFSAERPKGSFSTLEIQRTEQGDSAMYLCASSSHGGATLHFGNGTRLTVT.

The J gene is TRBJ1-5, the V gene TRBV6-1; 8 bases are shared with TRBD1. Per germline, CDR1 MNHNS and CDR2 SASEGT. V trimming: 2 bases; J trimming: 9 bases; junction bases outside the gene matches: 6. The CDR3 totals 14 residues. The CDR3 protein is CASSETGTGLPQHF. CDR3 DNA sequence: TGTGCCAGCAGTGAAACCGGGACAGGTCTGCCCCAGCATTTT.